The TCR beta chain under discussion was sequenced for a study of blood T cell repertoires in COVID-19. Study as a whole: Italy, Spain and the United States were the sources of the convalescent and acute COVID-19 samples. PBMCs, B-cell-depleted T cells, or T cells were the source of the cDNA or gDNA that made up the material.

This CDR3 comprises 13 residues. V trimming: 7 bases; J trimming: 0 bases; junction bases outside the gene matches: 3. The germline V gene encodes CDR1 SGHVS and CDR2 FNYEAQ. Per the original data handling: It was from reference gene primer amplification that nucleated cell counts were estimated. Data came from immunoSEQ multiplex PCR; TCRdb stores just in-frame clones and leaves some out. The D gene and trimming were derived from the DNA, and the V and J assignments and clone size from that table. This table has 300,000 to 400,000 clones, about 86% appearing once. Sequencing was carried out using peripheral blood. This receptor was identified in a man aged 25-40 years with active or convalescent COVID-19. The chain employs TRBV7-6 and TRBJ2-7, with TRBD1 matching 7 bases. DNA for the CDR3: TGTGCCAGCACCCGACAGGGCTCCTACGAGCAGTACTTC. It yields the protein CASTRQGSYEQYF.